This TCR beta chain derives from a study of Graves' ophthalmopathy and Graves' hyperthyroidism. Points from the study as a whole: Blood also held most thyroid clonotypes expanded above 0.001 frequency. Its predictions of ophthalmopathy progression gave the model approximately 65% sensitivity and approximately 72% specificity.

From RNA, the CDR3 regions of TCR beta chains were amplified and sequenced. Second-round multiplex PCR came after first-round RT-PCR with HTBI primers. A single record per CDR3 protein comes from TCRdb applying MiXCR to the multiplex PCR reads. The table lists around 1.1 million distinct CDR3 sequences, 35% to 45% of them singletons, with roughly 11% in the top ten. Germline V lookup: CDR1 SQVTM, CDR2 ANQGSEA. The CDR3 extends over 14 amino acids. The ends were cut back, 1 base at V and 10 bases at J, with 14 bases in the middle. This clonotype was seen many times. Its target is not known. Excluded: other autoimmune disease, uncontrolled infection, pregnancy or lactation.

The gene calls are TRBV29-1 and TRBJ1-6, with D perhaps TRBD1 (6 bases). The sequence was obtained from an adult man with Graves' hyperthyroidism. The sequenced material came from peripheral blood or thyroid tissue (not recorded which). As DNA, the CDR3 is TGCAGCGTTGAAGTTAGCAGGGGAAGCTCACCCCTCCACTTT. Its translation is CSVEVSRGSSPLHF.